A single sample is the source of the 13 T cell receptor beta chains below, sequenced in a study of OX40 agonist ivuxolimab in advanced cancers. Using immunoSEQ multiplex PCR, the repertoire was profiled, and TCRdb retains in-frame clones only, with some absent. This table holds roughly 95,000 clones, around 84% found once. The sample here was CD4+ or CD8+ T cells sorted from blood, taken in a trial of the OX40 agonist ivuxolimab. The source is an adult with an advanced solid tumor such as melanoma, head and neck, liver or kidney cancer.

V and J are TRBV5-1 and TRBJ2-5; 10 nucleotides agree with TRBD2. The trim removed 4 bases at V and 3 bases at J, leaving 3 bases unmatched. Germline lookup yields CDR1 SGHRS and CDR2 YFSETQ. This CDR3 comprises 14 residues. This CDR3 reads CASSAAGGEETQYF. CDR3 nucleotides: TGCGCCAGCAGCGCAGCGGGAGGGGAAGAGACCCAGTACTTC.

The chain employs TRBV19 and TRBJ1-3; D might be TRBD1 (5 bases). Germline V lookup: CDR1 LNHDA, CDR2 SQIVND (reference sequence). This CDR3 region has 13 residues. The V and J ends lost 4 bases and 5 bases respectively, with 9 bases between them. CDR3 sequence: CASSTGARNTIYF. CDR3 sequence (DNA): TGTGCCAGTAGTACTGGGGCAAGAAACACCATATATTTT.

The gene calls are TRBV6-1 and TRBJ1-1; 7 bases agree with TRBD1. The CDR3 has 14 residues. The junction had 11 bases not matched to a gene; V was cut back by 8 bases and J by 5 bases. Germline assignment: CDR1 MNHNS and CDR2 SASEGT. The CDR3: CASGGWHRGTEAFF. In DNA, the CDR3 is TGTGCCAGCGGGGGGTGGCACAGGGGTACTGAAGCTTTCTTT.

The chain has TRBV19 and TRBJ2-3; possibly TRBD2 for D (6 bases). Looked up from germline, CDR1 is LNHDA and CDR2 is SQIVND (reference sequence). The CDR3 runs to 14 residues. V was clipped by 5 bases and J by 3 bases, with 12 bases between them. The CDR3 here is CASSWRGDTDTQYF. The CDR3 DNA sequence: TGTGCCAGTAGTTGGAGGGGAGATACAGATACGCAGTATTTT. Full variable domain (remainder filled in from reference TRBV19 and TRBJ2-3): DGGITQSPKYLFRKEGQNVTLSCEQNLNHDAMYWYRQDPGQGLRLIYYSQIVNDFQKGDIAEGYSVSREKKESFPLTVTSAQKNPTAFYLCASSWRGDTDTQYFGPGTRLTVL.

This chain links TRBV21-1 with TRBJ2-3; TRBD2 is taken as the D call from the table, unchecked against the DNA. TRBV21-1 represents a pseudogene. The CDR3 loop spans 16 amino acids. CDR3 sequence: CASSKVAGVCTDTQYF. In nucleotides, the CDR3 is TGTGCCAGCAGCAAAGTGGCGGGAGTGTGCACAGATACGCAGTATTTT.

The chain employs TRBV4-2 and TRBJ2-5; 10 nucleotides align to TRBD2. The end of the DNA fits TRBJ2-7 better, so the J call may be wrong. CDR3 length equals 16 residues. Germline-derived CDR1 and CDR2 are LGHNA and YNFKEQ. This CDR3 reads CASSHRIASGSYEQYF. In DNA, the CDR3 is TGTGCCAGCAGCCACCGAATCGCTAGCGGGAGTTACGAGCAGTACTTC.

V is TRBV14 and J is TRBJ1-2, with unresolved D. The CDR3 extends over 13 amino acids. Germline V CDR1 and CDR2: SGHDN, FVKESK. Trimming stripped 0 bases from V and 2 bases from J, with 4 bases between. CDR3 sequence (DNA): TGTGCCAGCAGCCAAGATGCCAACTATGGCTACACCTTC. Translated, it gives CASSQDANYGYTF.

Here the CDR3 reads CASSPYTNYGYTF. CDR3 nucleotides: TGTGCCAGCAGCCCCTACACTAACTATGGCTACACCTTC. The V and J genes are TRBV11-2 and TRBJ1-2, with unresolved D. The CDR3 is 13 amino acids. The V gene lost 5 bases and the J gene lost 0 bases, with 7 bases spanning the gap. Per the germline V gene, CDR1 is SGHAT and CDR2 is FQNNGV.

The chain employs TRBV10-3 and TRBJ2-7, with D maybe TRBD1 (6 bases). Germline lookup yields CDR1 ENHRY and CDR2 SYGVKD. V lost 8 bases and J 2 bases, leaving 13 bases between the germline ends. CDR3 size: 13 residues. CDR3 region: CAISRTETYEQYF. The CDR3 DNA follows: TGTGCCATCTCCCGGACAGAAACCTACGAGCAGTACTTC.

V and J are TRBV9 and TRBJ2-1, with 7 bases that match TRBD1. This CDR3 has 14 residues. Germline loops: CDR1 SGDLS, CDR2 YYNGEE. J gave up 7 bases and V 4 bases, and 8 bases lay outside the gene matches. This CDR3 is CASSIQQTGNEQFF. CDR3 nucleotides: TGTGCCAGCAGCATACAACAGACAGGGAATGAGCAGTTCTTC.

CDR3 nucleotide sequence: TGTGCCAGCAGTGACACCGTGGAGGCCCAGTACTTC. This codes for CASSDTVEAQYF. The chain uses TRBV2 and TRBJ2-5; D perhaps matches TRBD2 (5 bases). V was clipped by 3 bases and J by 9 bases, with 11 bases between them. Germline assignment: CDR1 SNHLY and CDR2 FYNNEI. This CDR3 spans 12 amino acids.

The chain is built from TRBV10-3 and TRBJ2-1, with TRBD2 matching 16 bases. Germline V lookup: CDR1 ENHRY, CDR2 SYGVKD. The J segment lost 9 bases and the V segment lost 4 bases, leaving 6 bases of the junction unmatched. The CDR3 has 16 residues. The CDR3 DNA is TGTGCCATCAGTGCCGGGACTAGCGGGAGGGCCACTGAGCAGTTCTTC. The encoded protein is CAISAGTSGRATEQFF.

V is TRBV5-1 and J is TRBJ1-2, with D possibly matching TRBD1 (6 bases). Deletions cut 4 bases from V and 3 bases from J, with 16 bases between. Germline V CDR1 and CDR2: SGHRS, YFSETQ. This CDR3 is 15 amino acids long. CDR3 sequence: CASSEQGPDYYGYTF. CDR3 bases: TGCGCCAGCAGCGAACAGGGTCCTGACTACTATGGCTACACCTTC.